Listed below are T cell receptor beta chains from one sample, sequenced in a study of blood T cell repertoires in COVID-19. This table comes from immunoSEQ multiplex PCR, and its TCRdb copy is limited to in-frame clones, with some not included. The sample contains approximately 120,000 clones, 85% of which appear only once. The sequenced material came from peripheral blood. These receptors originate from a man at least 80 years old with active or convalescent COVID-19. Each CDR3 is given with its conserved first and last residue. Fields, in order: J gene, D gene, V gene, clone size, CDR3 DNA, CDR3 protein. The D gene is left open where the match is weak. Expanded clones get a size class; other rows say once, few or many, or leave the size out.

TRBJ1-1,.,TRBV4-2,.,TGTGCCAGCAGCCAGGAGGGCCCGAACACTGAAGCTTTCTTT,CASSQEGPNTEAFF
TRBJ2-2,.,TRBV28,many,TGTGCCAGCAAAGAGCAGGGGTTGAACACCGGGGAGCTGTTTTTT,CASKEQGLNTGELFF
TRBJ2-1,.,TRBV19,.,TGTGCCAGTAGCGACCTACAGGGCTCCTACAATGAGCAGTTCTTC,CASSDLQGSYNEQFF
TRBJ1-6,TRBD1,TRBV19,.,TGTGCCAGCCGGGACAGATCTAATTCACCCCTCCACTTT,CASRDRSNSPLHF
TRBJ1-6,.,TRBV19,.,TGTGCCTCCGGACAGCTCCATAATTCACCCCTCCACTTT,CASGQLHNSPLHF
TRBJ1-3,.,TRBV28,.,TGTGCCAGCAGACACAGGGTTCCTGGAAACACCATATATTTT,CASRHRVPGNTIYF
TRBJ2-2,.,TRBV7-2,.,TGTGCCAGCAGCCGGACTCCTCCCAGCGGTGTGAACACCGGGGAGCTGTTTTTT,CASSRTPPSGVNTGELFF
TRBJ2-7,.,TRBV5-1,.,TGCGCCAGCAGCCCCACTTTGAGGAGTAGTCCTCGGTACGAGCAGTACTTC,CASSPTLRSSPRYEQYF
TRBJ2-7,.,TRBV5-4,.,TGTGCCAGCAGCCTGGCTACTACCTGGAGCTCCTACGAGCAGTACTTC,CASSLATTWSSYEQYF
TRBJ1-3,.,TRBV4-1,.,TGCGCCAGCAGCCCCCAAGCGGAAACTGGAAACACCATATATTTT,CASSPQAETGNTIYF
TRBJ1-6,TRBD1,TRBV25-1,.,TGTGCCAGCAGGGTCGGACAGGGGAATTCACCCCTCCACTTT,CASRVGQGNSPLHF
TRBJ2-7,.,TRBV9,.,TGTGCCAGCAGCGTAGTCCCGGAGTGGGAGCAGTACTTC,CASSVVPEWEQYF
TRBJ2-3,TRBD2,TRBV15,few,TGTGCCACCAGCCTTAGAGCGGGGCCTAGCACAGATACGCAGTATTTT,CATSLRAGPSTDTQYF
TRBJ1-5,.,TRBV6-5,.,TGTGCCAGCAATTCCCTCGGGGGTCAGCCCCAGCATTTT,CASNSLGGQPQHF
TRBJ1-1,TRBD1,TRBV6-5,.,TGTGCCAGTTTAGACAGGGTGGGAGTCTCGACTGAAGCTTTCTTT,CASLDRVGVSTEAFF
TRBJ2-7,.,TRBV5-5,.,TGTGCCAGCAGTCCCCACCGTCGTCAGGCAGTAGAGCAGTACTTC,CASSPHRRQAVEQYF
TRBJ1-4,TRBD1,TRBV19,.,TGTGCCAGTAGTCCCCTCCTCAGGGGGACGAGTGAAAAACTGTTTTTT,CASSPLLRGTSEKLFF
TRBJ1-1,.,TRBV3-1/TRBV3-2,.,TGTGCCAGCACCCCTGGCGGTAGTCGCACTGAAGCTTTCTTT,CASTPGGSRTEAFF
TRBJ1-2,.,TRBV2,.,TGTGCCAGCAGGCCCTACGGGAACTATGGCTACACCTTC,CASRPYGNYGYTF
TRBJ2-3,.,TRBV5-1,.,TGCGCCAGCAGCCCAACCACAGGGATAATATCGACAGATACGCAGTATTTT,CASSPTTGIISTDTQYF
TRBJ2-2,TRBD1,TRBV5-4,.,TGTGCATGGAACCGGGACAGTGACGACCGGGAGCTGTTTTTT,CAWNRDSDDRELFF
TRBJ2-1,.,TRBV18,.,TGTGCCAGCTCACCAAGCACGGACAATGAGCAGTTCTTC,CASSPSTDNEQFF
TRBJ2-3,.,TRBV15,.,TGTGCCACCAGCAGAGGGTACAGCATCCCTTCGGATACGCAGTATTTT,CATSRGYSIPSDTQYF
TRBJ2-5,.,TRBV21-1,.,TGTGCCAGCAGCAAAGTTACGGAGCAAGAGACCCAGTACTTC,CASSKVTEQETQYF
TRBJ2-7,TRBD1,TRBV5-4,.,TGTGCCAGCAGCTCCACCCGACAGGGGGCCCACGAGCAGTACTTC,CASSSTRQGAHEQYF
TRBJ2-1,.,TRBV27,few,TGTGCCAGCAGTTCCGACTGGAGCTCCTACAATGAGCAGTTCTTC,CASSSDWSSYNEQFF
TRBJ1-3,.,TRBV12-3/TRBV12-4,.,TGTGCCAGCAGTTTTGGAGACACCATATATTTT,CASSFGDTIYF
TRBJ2-1,.,TRBV6-5,.,TGTGCCAGCAGTTACTCATCCGGGACAACGGACAATGAGCAGTTCTTC,CASSYSSGTTDNEQFF
TRBJ2-1,TRBD2,TRBV14,.,TGTGCCAGCAGGAGGACTAGCGAATCCTACAATGAGCAGTTCTTC,CASRRTSESYNEQFF
TRBJ1-6,.,TRBV9,.,TGTGCCAGCAGCGTAGCAGATCCCCCCCTCCACTTT,CASSVADPPLHF
TRBJ1-5,TRBD1,TRBV19,.,TGTGCCAGTAGTATGACAGGGGGTTTCAATCAGCCCCAGCATTTT,CASSMTGGFNQPQHF
TRBJ2-7,TRBD2,TRBV4-3,.,TGCGCCAGCAGCCTGGGACTAGCGGCCCCGAGGGAGCAGTACTTC,CASSLGLAAPREQYF
TRBJ2-2,.,TRBV5-1,.,TGCGCCAGCAGCTTGGGCAGGGTGTATGGTTCCGGGGAGCTGTTTTTT,CASSLGRVYGSGELFF
TRBJ2-5,.,TRBV18,.,TGTGCCAGCTCACCGGTCGGTTCGGGGGACCAGTACTTC,CASSPVGSGDQYF
TRBJ2-1,.,TRBV6-5,.,TGTGCCAGCAGTTACGAGGGCGGGGCTGAGCAGTTCTTC,CASSYEGGAEQFF
TRBJ1-4,TRBD1,TRBV5-1,.,TGCGCCACCCGCCAGGGGAACAGGGGGAAGTATGAAAAACTGTTTTTT,CATRQGNRGKYEKLFF
TRBJ2-1,TRBD1,TRBV29-1,.,TGCAGCGCAGACAGGGGCGGGAATGAGCAGTTCTTC,CSADRGGNEQFF